This entry concerns a single TCR beta chain. In the original processing: The assay estimated nucleated cells by amplifying reference gene primers. Profiled with immunoSEQ multiplex PCR; TCRdb holds only in-frame clones, not every one. V, J and clone size reflect that table, while D and trimming were determined from the DNA. The sample holds about 200,000 clones, 75% to 85% seen once. This specimen comes from a study of blood T cell repertoires in COVID-19. The TCR was taken from an elderly woman with COVID-19, enrolled during active disease. The sequenced sample consisted of peripheral blood.

The DNA of the CDR3 is TGTGCCAGCAGTAACGGACTAGCGGGGAAGACCCAGTACTTC. Encoded protein: CASSNGLAGKTQYF. The rearrangement joins TRBV6-2 or TRBV6-3 to TRBJ2-5, with 12 bases lining up with TRBD2. V lost 5 bases to trimming and J lost 6 bases; unmatched junction nucleotides: 4. The CDR3 runs to 14 residues. The germline V gene encodes CDR1 MNHEY and CDR2 SVGEGT.